These 20 T cell receptor beta chains were all obtained from the same sample, sequenced in a study of shared clonotypes between healthy human individuals. The data were produced by immunoSEQ multiplex PCR, yet TCRdb's version contains in-frame clones alone and is incomplete. The sample carries fewer than 1.6 million clones, 98% to 99% recorded once. The material sequenced was naive CD4+ T cells sorted from blood. Subset in this sample: CD45RA+ positively selected. The origin of the receptors is a man aged 25 to 45 in good health.

This chain uses TRBV2 with TRBJ2-6, with D unclear. Germline V CDR1 and CDR2: SNHLY, FYNNEI. This CDR3 has 17 residues. Trimming removed 5 bases at V and 1 base at J, with 15 bases between. The chain's CDR3 is CASSPVDRPSGANVLTF. The CDR3 bases are TGTGCCAGCAGTCCCGTTGATCGACCATCTGGGGCCAACGTCCTGACTTTC.

The chain couples TRBV4-1 to TRBJ2-1, with D perhaps TRBD2 (5 bases). Looked up from germline, CDR1 is MGHRA and CDR2 is YSYEKL. This CDR3 contains 14 residues. V lost 4 bases, J lost 6 bases, and 13 bases lay in between. For the CDR3, the DNA is TGCGCCAGCAGCCTTGGACTGATCGTCAATGAGCAGTTCTTC. This gives the protein CASSLGLIVNEQFF.

This chain links TRBV19 with TRBJ2-3; 10 bases fit TRBD2. This CDR3 is built from 13 residues. Trimming removed 5 bases from V and 6 bases from J; junction bases left unmatched: 2. Germline V gene data show CDR1 as LNHDA and CDR2 as SQIVND (reference sequence). This chain's CDR3 is CASSVGLADTQYF. Written as DNA, the CDR3 is TGTGCCAGTAGTGTGGGACTAGCGGATACGCAGTATTTT.

The chain is built from TRBV4-1 and TRBJ2-1, with D perhaps matching TRBD2 (5 bases). CDR1 is MGHRA and CDR2 is YSYEKL in the germline V gene. V was cut by 1 base and J by 8 bases, with 12 bases left in between. The CDR3 length is 14 residues. This CDR3 reads CASSQAASFYEQFF. DNA of the CDR3: TGCGCCAGCAGCCAAGCGGCTAGCTTCTATGAGCAGTTCTTC.

This chain connects TRBV15 to TRBJ2-3, with 15 bases identical to TRBD2. Germline lookup yields CDR1 LNHNV and CDR2 YYDKDF (reference sequence). V lost 2 bases to trimming and J lost 0 bases; unmatched junction nucleotides: 6. The CDR3 contains 19 residues. The CDR3 nucleotides are TGTGCCACCAGCAGAAACCCGGGACTAGCGGGAGGAAGCACAGATACGCAGTATTTT. It specifies CATSRNPGLAGGSTDTQYF. The full variable domain, completed using reference TRBV15 and TRBJ2-3, is DAMVIQNPRYQVTQFGKPVTLSCSQTLNHNVMYWYQQKSSQAPKLLFHYYDKDFNNEADTPDNFQSRRPNTSFCFLDIRSPGLGDTAMYLCATSRNPGLAGGSTDTQYFGPGTRLTVL.

The chain links TRBV10-3 to TRBJ2-2, with 7 bases fitting TRBD1. Germline CDR1 ENHRY, CDR2 SYGVKD. Trimming cost V 6 bases and J 6 bases; bases outside gene matches: 7. The CDR3 has 14 amino acids. CDR3 nucleotides: TGTGCCATCAGCGAGACAGGGCTACCCGGGGAGCTGTTTTTT. This encodes CAISETGLPGELFF.

The count of this clone is one. The V and J genes are TRBV6-4 and TRBJ2-7; 7 bases fit TRBD1. The trim removed 7 bases at V and 5 bases at J, leaving 14 bases unmatched. The CDR3 is 15 amino acids. Germline CDR1 is MRHNA and CDR2 is SNTAGT. The CDR3 region is CASIPTGDSFNEQYF. In DNA, the CDR3 is TGTGCCAGCATCCCTACAGGGGATTCTTTCAACGAGCAGTACTTC.

V usage is TRBV30 and J usage is TRBJ2-7; D might be TRBD1 (6 bases). Trimming shortened V by 1 base and J by 4 bases, and 8 bases separated the two germline ends. CDR3 length: 12 amino acids. CDR1 is GTSNPN, CDR2 SVGIG, per germline (reference sequence). CDR3 sequence (DNA): TGTGCCTGGAGTGGACAGGTATACGAGCAGTACTTC. It translates to CAWSGQVYEQYF.

CDR3 nucleotide sequence: TGCGCCAGCAGTGAGATTCCGGGAGGGTTCGGAAATGAGCAGTTCTTC. The encoded protein is CASSEIPGGFGNEQFF. The rearrangement links TRBV10-2 to TRBJ2-1, with TRBD2 matching over 8 bases. Germline-derived CDR1 and CDR2 are WSHSY and SAAADI. With V trimmed by 2 bases and J by 7 bases, 10 bases remained unmatched. There are 16 residues in the CDR3.

The chain recombines TRBV5-1 with TRBJ2-1; D is possibly TRBD1 or TRBD2 (5 bases each). Germline assignment: CDR1 SGHRS and CDR2 YFSETQ. The CDR3 runs to 14 residues. V was cut by 0 bases and J by 6 bases, with 10 bases left in between. The CDR3 spells CASSLGGNSNEQFF. The CDR3 DNA reads TGCGCCAGCAGCTTGGGGGGGAACAGCAATGAGCAGTTCTTC.

V is TRBV2 and J is TRBJ2-7; D remains unclear. V was trimmed by 7 bases and J by 3 bases, leaving 19 bases between them. The CDR3 spans 15 residues. CDR1 is SNHLY, CDR2 FYNNEI, per germline. The chain's CDR3 is CASIMNLGSVYEQYF. Written as DNA, the CDR3 is TGTGCCAGCATCATGAACTTGGGTTCGGTCTACGAGCAGTACTTC.

CDR3 protein: CASIGLGTEAFF. CDR3 sequence (DNA): TGTGCCAGCATTGGGTTGGGCACTGAAGCTTTCTTT. The J gene is TRBJ1-1, the V gene TRBV28; D is unresolved. Trimming took off 7 bases at V and 4 bases at J, with 10 bases between the two ends. This CDR3 has 12 residues. Germline V gene lookup returns CDR1 MDHEN and CDR2 SYDVKM.

The J gene is TRBJ1-4, the V gene TRBV15, with D possibly matching TRBD1 (6 bases). Germline V lookup: CDR1 LNHNV, CDR2 YYDKDF (reference sequence). Trimming removed 3 bases from V and 0 bases from J, with 8 bases in between. The CDR3 loop spans 15 amino acids. This CDR3 is CATSREGATNEKLFF. The DNA for the CDR3 is TGTGCCACCAGCAGGGAGGGGGCAACTAATGAAAAACTGTTTTTT.

The genes are TRBV18 and TRBJ2-6; D unclear. Trimming pared 2 bases from V and 5 bases from J, leaving 13 bases between. The CDR3 contains 16 residues. Germline CDR1 reads KGHSH; CDR2 reads LQKENI. The CDR3 spells CASSPGKNSWANVLTF. The DNA of the CDR3 is TGTGCCAGCTCACCAGGGAAAAACAGCTGGGCCAACGTCCTGACTTTC. The full variable domain, rest sourced from reference TRBV18 and TRBJ2-6, is NAGVMQNPRHLVRRRGQEARLRCSPMKGHSHVYWYRQLPEEGLKFMVYLQKENIIDESGMPKERFSAEFPKEGPSILRIQQVVRGDSAAYFCASSPGKNSWANVLTFGAGSRLTVL.

The chain links TRBV11-2 to TRBJ1-1; 7 nucleotides agree with TRBD1. Germline trimming cut 5 bases from V and 10 bases from J; bases unmatched to any gene: 7. The CDR3 runs 12 residues. CDR1 SGHAT and CDR2 FQNNGV come from the germline V gene. In DNA form, the CDR3 reads TGTGCCAGCAGCCTAAGAGAGGGGGCAGCTTTCTTT. Its translation is CASSLREGAAFF.

As concerns this clone: The same CDR3 also results from other DNA sequences found in this sample. The V gene is TRBV18, the J gene TRBJ2-3, with 11 bases aligning to TRBD2. Germline values: CDR1 KGHSH, CDR2 LQKENI. The CDR3 extends over 15 amino acids. V lost 3 bases and J lost 3; bases outside the gene matches: 2. The CDR3 sequence: CASSPTSGATDTQYF. DNA of the CDR3: TGTGCCAGCTCACCGACTAGCGGGGCGACAGATACGCAGTATTTT.

The chain recombines TRBV30 with TRBJ1-1, with 7 bases that match TRBD1. The CDR3 sequence is 14 residues long. Germline CDR1 and CDR2: GTSNPN and SVGIG (reference sequence). The ends lost 1 base at V and 10 bases at J; junction bases unmatched: 12. CDR3 protein: CAWSALGGARVAFF. CDR3 DNA sequence: TGTGCCTGGAGTGCCCTAGGGGGCGCGAGGGTAGCTTTCTTT.

This clone was seen a single time. This chain joins TRBV5-4 and TRBJ2-6, with D perhaps TRBD1 or TRBD2 (5 bases each). Germline CDR1 reads SGHNT; CDR2 reads YYREEE (reference sequence). CDR3 length: 19 amino acids. Trimming removed 0 bases at V and 0 bases at J, with 16 bases between. CDR3 protein: CASSLVRDPLISGANVLTF. As DNA, the CDR3 is TGTGCCAGCAGCTTGGTCCGGGACCCCCTCATCTCTGGGGCCAACGTCCTGACTTTC.

The CDR3 nucleotides are TGTGCCAGCAGCAAATGTCCCTTCCAGGGGAACACTGAAGCTTTCTTT. This encodes CASSKCPFQGNTEAFF. The rearrangement links TRBV21-1 to TRBJ1-1; no DNA check was done on the table's D call, TRBD1. TRBV21-1 is designated a pseudogene. This CDR3 is built from 16 residues.

This rearrangement joins TRBV13 to TRBJ2-3, with TRBD2 matching over 12 bases. Germline values: CDR1 PRHDT, CDR2 FYEKMQ (reference sequence). After removal of 2 bases from V and 6 bases from J, the junction contained 12 bases not matched to a gene. The CDR3 spans 18 residues. CDR3 loop: CASSLPPLAGGRRDTQYF. The CDR3 region has the DNA TGTGCCAGCAGCTTACCGCCACTAGCGGGAGGACGAAGGGATACGCAGTATTTT.